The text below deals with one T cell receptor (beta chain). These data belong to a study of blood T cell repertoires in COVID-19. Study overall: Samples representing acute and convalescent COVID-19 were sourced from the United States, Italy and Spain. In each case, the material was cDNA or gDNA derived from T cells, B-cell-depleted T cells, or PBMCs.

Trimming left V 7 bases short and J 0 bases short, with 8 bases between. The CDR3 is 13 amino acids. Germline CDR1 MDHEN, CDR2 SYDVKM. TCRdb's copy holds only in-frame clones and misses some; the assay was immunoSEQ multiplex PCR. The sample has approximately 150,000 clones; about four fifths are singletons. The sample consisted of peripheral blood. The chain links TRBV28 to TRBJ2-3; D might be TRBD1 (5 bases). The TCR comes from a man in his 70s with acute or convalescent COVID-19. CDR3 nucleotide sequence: TGTGCCAGCATAACAGGAAGCACAGATACGCAGTATTTT. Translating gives CASITGSTDTQYF.